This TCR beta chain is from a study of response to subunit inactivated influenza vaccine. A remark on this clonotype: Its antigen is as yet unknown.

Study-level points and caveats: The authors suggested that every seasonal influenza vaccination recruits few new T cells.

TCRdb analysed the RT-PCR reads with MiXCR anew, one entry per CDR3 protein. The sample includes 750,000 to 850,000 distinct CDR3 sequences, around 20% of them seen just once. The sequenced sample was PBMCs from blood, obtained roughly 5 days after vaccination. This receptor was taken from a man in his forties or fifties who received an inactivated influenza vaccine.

This chain's CDR3 is CASQGTDINQPQHF. In DNA, the CDR3 is TGTGCCAGCCAAGGGACAGATATCAATCAGCCCCAGCATTTT. The chain recombines TRBV2 with TRBJ1-5, with 7 bases identical to TRBD1. The CDR3 is 14 amino acids. Germline V lookup: CDR1 SNHLY, CDR2 FYNNEI. Trimming removed 8 bases from V and 3 bases from J; junction bases left unmatched: 7.